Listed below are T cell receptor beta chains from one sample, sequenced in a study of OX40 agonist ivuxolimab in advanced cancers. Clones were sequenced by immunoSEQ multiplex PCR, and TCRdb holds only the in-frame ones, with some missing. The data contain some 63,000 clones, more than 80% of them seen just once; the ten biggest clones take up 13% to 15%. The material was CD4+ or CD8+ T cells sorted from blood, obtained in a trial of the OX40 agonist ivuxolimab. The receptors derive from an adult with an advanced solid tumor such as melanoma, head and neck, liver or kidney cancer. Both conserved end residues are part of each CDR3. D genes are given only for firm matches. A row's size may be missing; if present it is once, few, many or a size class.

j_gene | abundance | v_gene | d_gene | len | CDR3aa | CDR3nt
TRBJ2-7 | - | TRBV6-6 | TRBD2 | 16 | CASSYPPGLAHYEQYF | TGTGCCAGCAGTTACCCCCCCGGACTAGCCCACTACGAGCAGTACTTC
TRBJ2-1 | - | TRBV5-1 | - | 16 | CASSLDRAPPYNEQFF | TGCGCCAGCAGCTTGGACAGGGCCCCACCATACAATGAGCAGTTCTTC
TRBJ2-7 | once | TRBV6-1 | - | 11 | CASFTGNEQYF | TGTGCCAGTTTTACAGGGAACGAGCAGTACTTC
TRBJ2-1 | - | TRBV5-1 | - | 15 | CASFLGRGTYNEQFF | TGCGCCAGCTTCTTGGGGCGGGGAACCTACAATGAGCAGTTCTTC
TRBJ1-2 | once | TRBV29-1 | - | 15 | CSVEDRKGENYGYTF | TGCAGCGTTGAAGATCGGAAGGGTGAAAACTATGGCTACACCTTC
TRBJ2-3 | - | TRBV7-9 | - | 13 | CASSLGGSDTQYF | TGTGCCAGCAGCTTAGGCGGGTCGGATACGCAGTATTTT
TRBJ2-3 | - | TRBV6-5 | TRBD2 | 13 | CASRSGGTDTQYF | TGTGCCAGCCGGAGCGGGGGCACAGATACGCAGTATTTT
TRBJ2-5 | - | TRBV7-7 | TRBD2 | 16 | CASSARVTSGEETQYF | TGTGCCAGCAGCGCTAGGGTGACTAGCGGGGAAGAGACCCAGTACTTC
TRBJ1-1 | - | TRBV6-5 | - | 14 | CASSSRVVSTEAFF | TGTGCCAGCAGTTCCCGAGTGGTGAGCACTGAAGCTTTCTTT
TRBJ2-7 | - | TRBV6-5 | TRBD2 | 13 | CASRVASGNEQYF | TGTGCCAGCAGGGTGGCTAGCGGGAACGAGCAGTACTTC
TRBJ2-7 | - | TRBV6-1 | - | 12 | CASSPTEYEQYF | TGTGCCAGCAGTCCCACAGAATACGAGCAGTACTTC
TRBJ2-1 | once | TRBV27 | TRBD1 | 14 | CASSSLTGYNEQFF | TGTGCCAGCAGTTCCCTGACAGGGTACAATGAGCAGTTCTTC
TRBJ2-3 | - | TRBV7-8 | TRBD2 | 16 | CASSLMVAGVLDTQYF | TGTGCCAGCAGCTTAATGGTCGCGGGAGTCCTAGATACGCAGTATTTT
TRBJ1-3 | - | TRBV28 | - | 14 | CASSLLNSGNTIYF | TGTGCCAGCAGCCTTTTAAACTCTGGAAACACCATATATTTT
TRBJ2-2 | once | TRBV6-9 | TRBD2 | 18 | CARLPGLAGGRNTGELFF | TGTGCCAGACTTCCGGGACTAGCGGGGGGACGGAACACCGGGGAGCTGTTTTTT
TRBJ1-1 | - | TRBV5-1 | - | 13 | CASSGRGRPEAFF | TGCGCCAGCAGCGGCAGGGGACGGCCTGAAGCTTTCTTT
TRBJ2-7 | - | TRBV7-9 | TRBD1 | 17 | CASSHPRQGAVTYEQYF | TGTGCCAGCAGCCACCCAAGACAGGGGGCGGTCACCTACGAGCAGTACTTC
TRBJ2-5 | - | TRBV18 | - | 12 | CASSRGQETQYF | TGTGCCAGCTCACGGGGACAAGAGACCCAGTACTTC
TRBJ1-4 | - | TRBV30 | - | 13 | CAWNQGTNEKLFF | TGTGCCTGGAATCAGGGAACTAATGAAAAACTGTTTTTT
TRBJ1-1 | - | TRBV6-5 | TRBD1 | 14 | CASSYGQGTTEAFF | TGTGCCAGCAGTTACGGACAGGGTACCACTGAAGCTTTCTTT
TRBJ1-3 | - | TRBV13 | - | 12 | CASTQWGAAVVF | TGTGCCAGCACCCAGTGGGGGGCAGCCGTGGTGTTT
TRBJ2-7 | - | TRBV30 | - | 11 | CAWTEGPEQYF | TGTGCCTGGACCGAGGGGCCCGAGCAGTACTTC
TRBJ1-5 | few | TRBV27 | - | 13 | CASSFTPNQPQHF | TGTGCCAGCAGTTTCACACCTAATCAGCCCCAGCATTTT
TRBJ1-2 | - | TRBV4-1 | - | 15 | CASSQLGTSGGGYTF | TGCGCCAGCAGCCAACTGGGGACAAGCGGTGGTGGCTACACCTTC
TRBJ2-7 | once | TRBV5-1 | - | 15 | CASSLAGGGSYEQYF | TGCGCCAGCAGCTTGGCGGGGGGCGGTTCGTACGAGCAGTACTTC
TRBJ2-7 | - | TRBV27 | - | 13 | CASSLDSTYEQYF | TGTGCCAGCAGTTTAGACAGTACCTACGAGCAGTACTTC